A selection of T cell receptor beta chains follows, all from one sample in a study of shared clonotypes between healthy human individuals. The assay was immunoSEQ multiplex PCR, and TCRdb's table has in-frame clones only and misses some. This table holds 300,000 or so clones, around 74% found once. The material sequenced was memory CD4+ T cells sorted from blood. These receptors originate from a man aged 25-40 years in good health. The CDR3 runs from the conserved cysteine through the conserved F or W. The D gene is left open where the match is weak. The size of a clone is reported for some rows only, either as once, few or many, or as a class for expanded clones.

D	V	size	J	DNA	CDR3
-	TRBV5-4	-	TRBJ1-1	TGTGCCAGCAGCTTGGGAGGGAACACTGAAGCTTTCTTT	CASSLGGNTEAFF
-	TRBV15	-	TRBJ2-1	TGTGCCACCAGCAGAGTTAAGGGGGAGAGGGTTGAGCAGTTCTTC	CATSRVKGERVEQFF
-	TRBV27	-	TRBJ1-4	TGTGCCAGCAGTTCCGACAGATCTAATGAAAAACTGTTTTTT	CASSSDRSNEKLFF
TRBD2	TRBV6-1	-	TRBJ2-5	TGTGCCAGCACCTTAGCGGGAGGGATAGAGACCCAGTACTTC	CASTLAGGIETQYF
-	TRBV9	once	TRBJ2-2	TGTGCCAGCAGCGTAGTCGGTCGGGCCGGGGAGCTGTTTTTT	CASSVVGRAGELFF
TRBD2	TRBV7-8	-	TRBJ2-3	TGTGCCAGCAGCTTAGACGACGGGAGGGCCGGAAATACGCAGTATTTT	CASSLDDGRAGNTQYF
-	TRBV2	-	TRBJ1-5	TGTGCCAGCAGGGACAGTAATCAGCCCCAGCATTTT	CASRDSNQPQHF
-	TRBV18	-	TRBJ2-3	TGTGCCAGCTCACCAAACCGAGGTGGCACAGATACGCAGTATTTT	CASSPNRGGTDTQYF
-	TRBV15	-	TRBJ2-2	TGTGCCACCAGCAGAGAGGCCGGGGAGCTGTTTTTT	CATSREAGELFF
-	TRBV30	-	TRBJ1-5	TGTGCCTGGAGCGGGACATTGGGGCCCCAGCATTTT	CAWSGTLGPQHF
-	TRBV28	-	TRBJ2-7	TGTGCCAGCACCCGAGGGCGGCGTTGGGTTGAGAGCTCCTACGAGCAGTACTTC	CASTRGRRWVESSYEQYF
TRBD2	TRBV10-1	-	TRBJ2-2	TGCGCCAGCAGTGAGTCCGGGAGGGCCCTCGGGGAGCTGTTTTTT	CASSESGRALGELFF
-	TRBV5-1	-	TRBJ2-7	TGCGCCAGCACTCCCTTCCTAGCCGACGCCTACGAGCAGTACTTC	CASTPFLADAYEQYF
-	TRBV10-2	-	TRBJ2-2	TGCGCCAGCAGTGACTGGGGGACCGGGGAGCTGTTTTTT	CASSDWGTGELFF
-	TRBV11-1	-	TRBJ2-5	TGTGCCAGCAGCCTTTCCCCACTAGGGGGTGAGGAGACCCAGTACTTC	CASSLSPLGGEETQYF
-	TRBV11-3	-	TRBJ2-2	TGTGCCAGCAGCTTAACAACGAACACCGGGGAGCTGTTTTTT	CASSLTTNTGELFF
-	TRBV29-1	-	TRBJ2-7	TGCAGCGTTGTAATAGGGCGAATTAACGAGCAGTACTTC	CSVVIGRINEQYF
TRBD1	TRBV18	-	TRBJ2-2	TGTGCCAGCTCACCACGGGACAGGGCCGGGGAGCTGTTTTTT	CASSPRDRAGELFF
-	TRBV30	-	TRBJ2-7	TGTGCCTGGAGTGTAAAGGGCTACGAGCAGTACTTC	CAWSVKGYEQYF
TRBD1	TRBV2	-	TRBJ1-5	TGTGCCAGCTCGGGACAGCCCAATCAGCCCCAGCATTTT	CASSGQPNQPQHF
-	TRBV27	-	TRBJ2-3	TGTGCCAGCAGTTTAAGTATCGGGATTGGTACGCAGTATTTT	CASSLSIGIGTQYF
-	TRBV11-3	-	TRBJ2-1	TGTGCCAGCAGCTTCCTTATCGGGGGTCTCAATGAGCAGTTCTTC	CASSFLIGGLNEQFF
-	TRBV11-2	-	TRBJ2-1	TGTGCCAGCAGCTTAGCCCTTCACGGTAGGGATGAGCAGTTCTTC	CASSLALHGRDEQFF
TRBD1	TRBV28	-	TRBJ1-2	TGTGCCACCAGGACAGGATCATCCTATGGCTACACCTTC	CATRTGSSYGYTF
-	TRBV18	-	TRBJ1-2	TGTGCCAGCTCACCAACGGGATCCTATGGCTACACCTTC	CASSPTGSYGYTF
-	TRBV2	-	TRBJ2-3	TGTGCCAGCAGTGATGGGGGGGGCGTAGATACGCAGTATTTT	CASSDGGGVDTQYF